This T cell receptor (beta chain) comes out of a study of cytomegalovirus exposure and HLA in healthy donors. Study results and caveats: The authors listed 180 or so TCR beta chains as cytomegalovirus-associated. Evidence from a later analysis indicated that most CMV-associated TCR beta chains looked HLA-restricted. Upon later analysis, HLA-associated TCR beta chains proved more clonally expanded than other, equally common chains.

The CDR3 has 14 residues. The V end was cut by 3 bases, the J end by 3 bases, with 10 bases between. CDR1 SGHVS and CDR2 FQNEAQ come from the germline V gene. Donors likely had unrecorded immune exposures despite being nominally healthy when sampled. Note on this clone: The antigen is not known.

Both 60 Vbeta primers and 13 Jbeta primers went into the PCR. The assay was immunoSEQ multiplex PCR, and TCRdb's table has in-frame clones only and misses some. The table records some 170,000 clones, 75% to 90% of them present only once. V gene TRBV7-8 combines with J gene TRBJ2-3; tentatively, D is TRBD2 (5 bases). This TCR derives from a man aged 45-65 years in good health and CMV-seropositive. The sequenced sample was PBMCs. The CDR3 loop is CASSFVRGTDTQYF. CDR3 nucleotide sequence: TGTGCCAGCAGCTTCGTACGGGGTACAGATACGCAGTATTTT.